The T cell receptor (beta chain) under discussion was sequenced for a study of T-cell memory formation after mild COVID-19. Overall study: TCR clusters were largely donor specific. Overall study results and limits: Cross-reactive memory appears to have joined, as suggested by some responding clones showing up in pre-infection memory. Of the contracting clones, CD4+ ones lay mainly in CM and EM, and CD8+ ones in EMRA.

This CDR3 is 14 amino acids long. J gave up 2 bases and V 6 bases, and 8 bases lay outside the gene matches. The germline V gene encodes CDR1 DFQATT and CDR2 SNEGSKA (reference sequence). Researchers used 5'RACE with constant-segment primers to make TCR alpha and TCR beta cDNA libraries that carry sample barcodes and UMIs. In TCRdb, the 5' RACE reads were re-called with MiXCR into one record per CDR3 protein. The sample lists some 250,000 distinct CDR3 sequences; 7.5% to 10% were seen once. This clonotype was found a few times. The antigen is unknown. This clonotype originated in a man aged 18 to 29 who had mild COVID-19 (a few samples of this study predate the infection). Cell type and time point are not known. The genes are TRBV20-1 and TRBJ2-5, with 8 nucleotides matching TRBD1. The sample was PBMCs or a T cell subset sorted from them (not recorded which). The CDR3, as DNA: TGCAGTGCCCGCGGATGGGACAGGCAAGAGACCCAGTACTTC. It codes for CSARGWDRQETQYF.